Sequencing of this TCR beta chain was carried out in a study of cytomegalovirus exposure and HLA in healthy donors. Regarding the study as a whole: As a later analysis revealed, most CMV-associated TCR beta chains appeared HLA-restricted. Roughly even sequencing depth across donors was the assumption behind the presence/absence analyses. TCR beta chains numbering some 150 were designated cytomegalovirus-associated. In a later analysis, V- and J-gene trimming of beta chains associated with a DCLRE1C missense variant, replicated independently.

This CDR3 region has 14 residues. V trimming: 2 bases; J trimming: 6 bases; junction bases outside the gene matches: 2. Germline V gene lookup returns CDR1 MNHEY and CDR2 SVGAGI. Remarks on this clone: The antigen is undetermined.

The PCR ran on 60 Vbeta and 13 Jbeta primers. Sequencing was performed with immunoSEQ multiplex PCR; in TCRdb, only in-frame clones are kept and a portion is missing. The table includes about 180,000 clones, about 77% detected once. This chain links TRBV6-5 with TRBJ2-2; 8 bases align to TRBD1. The sequence was obtained from a woman younger than 45 in good health and CMV-seropositive. The sample was PBMCs. CDR3 bases: TGTGCCAGCAGTTACCAGGGGGCGGCCGGGGAGCTGTTTTTT. This translates into CASSYQGAAGELFF.